The sequence of this T cell receptor beta chain was determined in a study of T cells in Graves' hyperthyroidism and ophthalmopathy. Whole-study findings and limits: Most thyroid clonotypes expanded above 0.001 were also detected in blood.

Authors of the study amplified TCR beta CDR3 regions from RNA transcripts. HTBI primers were employed in a first-round RT-PCR of the TCR CDR3. Each CDR3 protein gets one entry after TCRdb re-called the multiplex PCR reads with MiXCR. The sample has under 450,000 distinct CDR3 sequences; about 15% are singletons. There are 18 residues in the CDR3. CDR1 is LNHDA, CDR2 SQIVND, per germline (reference sequence). J was trimmed by 10 bases and V by 7 bases; bases with no gene match: 23. This clonotype has at least ten counts. Its antigen is currently unknown. The sequence was collected from a woman between 25 and 40 years old with Graves' hyperthyroidism that later progressed to Graves' ophthalmopathy. The J gene is TRBJ1-1, the V gene TRBV19, with 11 bases aligning to TRBD1. Sequencing used blood. This CDR3 reads CASNSRRPGTGGPKRAFF. CDR3 coding DNA: TGTGCCAGTAATTCAAGACGACCCGGGACAGGGGGGCCTAAGAGAGCTTTCTTT.